These T cell receptor beta chains were read from a single sample in a study of technical replicates of blood from a handful of donors. Libraries were prepared by immunoSEQ multiplex PCR; TCRdb keeps only in-frame clonotypes and omits some of them. The sample carries 75,000 to 90,000 clones, under 95% recorded once. The sequenced sample consisted of T cells isolated from PBMCs. The receptors here all came from a human donor in good health. Both conserved end residues are part of each CDR3. Fields, in order: J gene, V gene, CDR3 protein.

TRBJ2-3 | TRBV30 | CAWSGRVGSDTQYF
TRBJ1-1 | TRBV6-5 | CASSYSAGGTEAFF
TRBJ1-3 | TRBV7-9 | CASSSRTRNTIYF
TRBJ2-1 | TRBV6-4 | CASSVLAGVGNEQFF
TRBJ1-2 | TRBV7-9 | CASSLANGRLGGYTF
TRBJ2-7 | TRBV5-1 | CASSLKTTFDYEQYF
TRBJ2-2 | TRBV11-2 | CASSLMPSGRGTGELFF
TRBJ2-1 | TRBV2 | CASRQGATNEQFF
TRBJ1-4 | TRBV25-1 | CASSELDRVVDEKLFF
TRBJ2-7 | TRBV6-1 | CASSEAMDGGYEQYF
TRBJ1-1 | TRBV2 | CASKKNKNTEAFF
TRBJ1-2 | TRBV18 | CASSPGQGASYGYTF
TRBJ2-7 | TRBV4-2 | CASSQAPNGQGAYEQYF
TRBJ2-1 | TRBV4-2 | CASSQVLAGDRLNNEQFF
TRBJ2-3 | TRBV5-1 | CASSLGGHTDTQYF
TRBJ1-5 | TRBV6-1 | CASSEDLSLLGNQPQHF
TRBJ2-5 | TRBV5-1 | CASSLGRPETQYF
TRBJ2-3 | TRBV7-8 | CASSFKDTQYF